One T cell receptor (beta chain) is described in this entry. What it recognizes is unknown. From germline, CDR1 is LNHNV and CDR2 YYDKDF (reference sequence). The CDR3 loop spans 15 amino acids. After removal of 1 base from V and 5 bases from J, the junction contained 2 bases not matched to a gene. Profiled with immunoSEQ multiplex PCR; TCRdb holds only in-frame clones, not every one. Among around 250,000 clones listed, roughly 70% were seen once. The source of the sample is a study of cytotoxic CD8 clonotypes in ibrutinib-treated CLL. Study context: Among responders, around 25 were partial and 2 complete; after median about 72 months, about 15 stayed remitted and approximately 12 progressed. The sample average was 255,043 productive templates and roughly 94,000 productive rearrangements. Study-level results: Public clonotypes were uncommon and contracted or stayed stable on treatment. Clonality increased at ibrutinib response, then returned toward baseline at progression.

This TCR was sampled from a human donor with chronic lymphocytic leukemia. Specimen: PBMCs, collected after 24 months of ibrutinib treatment. The chain joins TRBV15 to TRBJ2-4; 10 bases map to TRBD1. CDR3 residues: CATSRATGGQNIQYF. CDR3 nucleotides: TGTGCCACCAGCAGAGCGACAGGGGGCCAAAACATTCAGTACTTC.